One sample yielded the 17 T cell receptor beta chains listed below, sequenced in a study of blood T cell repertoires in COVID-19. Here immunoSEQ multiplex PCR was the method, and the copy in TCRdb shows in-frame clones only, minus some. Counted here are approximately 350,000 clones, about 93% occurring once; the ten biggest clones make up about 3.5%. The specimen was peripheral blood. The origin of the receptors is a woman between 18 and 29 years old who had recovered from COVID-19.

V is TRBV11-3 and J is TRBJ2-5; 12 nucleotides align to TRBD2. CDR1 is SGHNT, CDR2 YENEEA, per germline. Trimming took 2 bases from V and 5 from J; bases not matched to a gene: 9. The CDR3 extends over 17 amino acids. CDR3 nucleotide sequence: TGTGCCAGCAGCTTATCCCTAGCGGGAGGGGCCGGGGAGACCCAGTACTTC. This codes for CASSLSLAGGAGETQYF.

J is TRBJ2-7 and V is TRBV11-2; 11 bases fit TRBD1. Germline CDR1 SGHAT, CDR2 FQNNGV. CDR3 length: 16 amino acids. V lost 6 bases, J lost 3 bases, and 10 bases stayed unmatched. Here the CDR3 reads CASRPGTGGFHYEQYV. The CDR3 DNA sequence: TGTGCCAGCAGACCCGGGACAGGGGGATTTCACTACGAGCAGTACGTC.

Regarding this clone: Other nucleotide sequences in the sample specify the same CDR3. CDR3 DNA sequence: TGTGCCAGCAGCTTAGGGGCTAGCGGGAGGTACGAGCAGTACGTC. Residues: CASSLGASGRYEQYV. The chain uses TRBV7-8 and TRBJ2-7; 11 nucleotides align to TRBD2. From germline, CDR1 is SGHVS and CDR2 FQNEAQ. The CDR3 is made up of 15 amino acids. The V and J ends lost 1 base and 4 bases, in that order; junction bases with no gene match: 3.

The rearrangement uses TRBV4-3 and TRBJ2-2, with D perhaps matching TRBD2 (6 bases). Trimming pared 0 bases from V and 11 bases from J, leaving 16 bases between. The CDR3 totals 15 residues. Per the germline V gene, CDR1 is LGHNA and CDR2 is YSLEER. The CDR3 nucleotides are TGCGCCAGCAGCCAAGATCGTCGGGTAGCGGCCGAGCTGTTTTTT. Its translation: CASSQDRRVAAELFF.

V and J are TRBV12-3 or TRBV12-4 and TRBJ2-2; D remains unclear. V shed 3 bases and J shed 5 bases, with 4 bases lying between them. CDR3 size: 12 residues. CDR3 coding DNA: TGTGCCAGCAGTTTCGAGACCGGGGAGCTGTTTTTT. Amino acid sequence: CASSFETGELFF.

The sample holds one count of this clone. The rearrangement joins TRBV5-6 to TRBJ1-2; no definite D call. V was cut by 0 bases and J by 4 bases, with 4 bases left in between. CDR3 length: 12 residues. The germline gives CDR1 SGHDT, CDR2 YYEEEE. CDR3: CASSLAGYGYTF. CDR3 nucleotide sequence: TGTGCCAGCAGCTTGGCGGGCTATGGCTACACCTTC. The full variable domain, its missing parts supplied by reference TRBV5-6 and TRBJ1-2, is DAGVTQSPTHLIKTRGQQVTLRCSPKSGHDTVSWYQQALGQGPQFIFQYYEEEERQRGNFPDRFSGHQFPNYSSELNVNALLLGDSALYLCASSLAGYGYTFGSGTRLTVV.

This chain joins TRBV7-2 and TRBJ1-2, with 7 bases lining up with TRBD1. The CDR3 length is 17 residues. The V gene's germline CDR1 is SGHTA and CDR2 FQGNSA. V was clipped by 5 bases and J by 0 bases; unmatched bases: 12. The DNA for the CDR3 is TGTGCCAGCAGCACCTCGACAGGGATCGGAGCTAACTATGGCTACACCTTC. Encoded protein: CASSTSTGIGANYGYTF.

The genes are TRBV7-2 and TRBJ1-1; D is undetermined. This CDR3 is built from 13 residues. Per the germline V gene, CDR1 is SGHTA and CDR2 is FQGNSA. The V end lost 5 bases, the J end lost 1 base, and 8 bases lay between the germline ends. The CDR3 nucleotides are TGTGCCAGCAGCCCATTGTGGAACACTGAAGCTTTCTTT. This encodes CASSPLWNTEAFF.

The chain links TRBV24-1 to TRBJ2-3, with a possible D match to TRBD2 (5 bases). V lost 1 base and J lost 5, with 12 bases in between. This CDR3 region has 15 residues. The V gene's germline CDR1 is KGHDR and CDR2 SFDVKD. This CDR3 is CATSDFTGSGDTQYF. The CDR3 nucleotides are TGTGCCACCAGTGATTTTACGGGGTCTGGAGATACGCAGTATTTT.

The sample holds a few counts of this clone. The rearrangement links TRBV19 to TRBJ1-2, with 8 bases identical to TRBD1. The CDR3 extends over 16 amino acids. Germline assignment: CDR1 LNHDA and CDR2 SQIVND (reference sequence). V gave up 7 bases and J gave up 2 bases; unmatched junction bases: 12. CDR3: CASTLLRTGQNYGYTF. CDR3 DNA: TGTGCCAGTACCCTGCTAAGGACAGGGCAAAACTATGGCTACACCTTC.

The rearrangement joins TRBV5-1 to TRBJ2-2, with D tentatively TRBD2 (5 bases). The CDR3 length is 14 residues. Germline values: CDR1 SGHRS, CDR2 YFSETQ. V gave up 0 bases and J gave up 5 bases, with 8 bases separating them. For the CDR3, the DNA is TGCGCCAGCAGCTTGGCCAGCGGAACCGGGGAGCTGTTTTTT. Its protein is CASSLASGTGELFF.

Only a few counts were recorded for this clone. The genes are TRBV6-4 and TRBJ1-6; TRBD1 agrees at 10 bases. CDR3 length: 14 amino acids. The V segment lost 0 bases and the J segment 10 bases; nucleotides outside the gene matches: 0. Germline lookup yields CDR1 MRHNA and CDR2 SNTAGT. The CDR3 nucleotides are TGTGCCAGCAGTGACTCGACAGGGGGCTCACCCCTCCACTTT. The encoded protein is CASSDSTGGSPLHF.

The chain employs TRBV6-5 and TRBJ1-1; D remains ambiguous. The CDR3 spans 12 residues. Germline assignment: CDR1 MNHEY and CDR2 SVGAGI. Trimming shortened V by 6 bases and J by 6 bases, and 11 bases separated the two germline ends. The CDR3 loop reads CASSRNAAEAFF. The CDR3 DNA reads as TGTGCCAGCAGCAGAAACGCCGCTGAAGCTTTCTTT.

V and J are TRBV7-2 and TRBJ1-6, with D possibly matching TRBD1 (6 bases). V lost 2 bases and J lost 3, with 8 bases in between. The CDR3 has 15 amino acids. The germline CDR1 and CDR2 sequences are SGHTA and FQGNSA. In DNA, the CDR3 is TGTGCCAGCAGCTTAAGACAGGACTATAATTCACCCCTCCACTTT. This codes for CASSLRQDYNSPLHF.

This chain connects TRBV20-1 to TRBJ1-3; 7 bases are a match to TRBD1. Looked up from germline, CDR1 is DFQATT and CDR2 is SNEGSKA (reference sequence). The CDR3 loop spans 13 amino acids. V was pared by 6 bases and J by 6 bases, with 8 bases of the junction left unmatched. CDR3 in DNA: TGCAGTGCCAGTGAGAGGGGGCTAAACACCATATATTTT. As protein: CSASERGLNTIYF.

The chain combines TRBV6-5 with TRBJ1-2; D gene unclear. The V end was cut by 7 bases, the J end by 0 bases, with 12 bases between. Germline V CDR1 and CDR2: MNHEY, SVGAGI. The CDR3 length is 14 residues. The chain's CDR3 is CASTMGATNYGYTF. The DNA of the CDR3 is TGTGCCAGCACAATGGGAGCTACTAACTATGGCTACACCTTC.

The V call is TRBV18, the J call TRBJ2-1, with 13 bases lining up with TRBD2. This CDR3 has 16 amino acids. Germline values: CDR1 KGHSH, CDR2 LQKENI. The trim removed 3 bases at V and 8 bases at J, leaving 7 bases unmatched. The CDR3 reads CASSPGLAGVRDEQFF. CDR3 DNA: TGTGCCAGCTCACCCGGACTAGCGGGAGTGAGGGATGAGCAGTTCTTC.